A selection of T cell receptor beta chains follows, all from one sample in a study of CD8 T cells in Susac syndrome. TCRdb processed the immunoSEQ multiplex PCR reads anew with MiXCR; each CDR3 protein has one entry. The sample gives under 200,000 distinct CDR3 sequences, roughly 95% of which show up once; 0.16% is in the top ten. Specimen: CD8+ T cells from PBMCs. Every receptor here comes from a human donor with multiple sclerosis. Each CDR3 is given with its conserved first and last residue. The D gene is left open where the match is weak. Part of the rows lack a size; the others show once, few, many or a class for expanded clones.

>TRBV5-1|.|TRBJ2-7|once|16
CASSAGQWRITYEQYF
TGCGCCAGCAGCGCCGGACAGTGGCGAATTACGTACGAGCAGTACTTC
>TRBV27|.|TRBJ2-7|.|12
CASSHSPREQYF
TGTGCCAGCAGTCACAGCCCAAGGGAGCAGTACTTC
>TRBV15|.|TRBJ2-7|.|12
CATSRTNSEQYF
TGTGCCACCAGCAGAACCAATAGCGAGCAGTACTTC
>TRBV2|.|TRBJ2-6|.|15
CASSRRFSGANVLTF
TGTGCCAGCAGTCGAAGGTTCTCTGGGGCCAACGTCCTGACTTTC
>TRBV15|TRBD1|TRBJ1-5|.|14
CATSRRTGDQPQHF
TGTGCCACCAGCAGGAGAACAGGGGATCAGCCCCAGCATTTT
>TRBV27|.|TRBJ1-1|few|13
CASSLSLNTEAFF
TGTGCCAGCAGTTTATCTCTGAACACTGAAGCTTTCTTT
>TRBV7-9|TRBD2|TRBJ2-1|.|16
CASSSSAGRTYNEQFF
TGTGCCAGCAGCTCCTCAGCGGGACGGACCTACAATGAGCAGTTCTTC
>TRBV18|.|TRBJ2-7|.|14
CASSPVGVEYEQYF
TGTGCCAGCTCACCCGTGGGAGTGGAGTACGAGCAGTACTTC
>TRBV6-2/TRBV6-3|.|TRBJ1-5|.|14
CASSEQGGNQPQHF
TGTGCCAGCAGTGAACAGGGAGGCAATCAGCCCCAGCATTTT
>TRBV20-1|TRBD2|TRBJ2-7|once|18
CSASPLLAGGVSSYEQYF
TGCAGTGCTAGTCCCCTTCTAGCGGGAGGCGTCAGCTCCTACGAGCAGTACTTC
>TRBV6-5|.|TRBJ1-1|few|14
CASSYSGLNTEAFF
TGTGCCAGCAGTTACTCGGGTCTCAACACTGAAGCTTTCTTT
>TRBV20-1|.|TRBJ2-7|once|13
CSALSLSSYEQYF
TGCAGTGCTCTTAGCCTTAGCTCCTACGAGCAGTACTTC
>TRBV29-1|.|TRBJ1-1|.|12
CSVDTRGTEAFF
TGCAGCGTTGATACCCGAGGCACTGAAGCTTTCTTT
>TRBV24-1|.|TRBJ2-1|.|12
CATSDVNNEQFF
TGTGCCACCAGTGATGTGAACAATGAGCAGTTCTTC
>TRBV12-3/TRBV12-4|.|TRBJ2-1|.|14
CASTSGTLDHEQFF
TGTGCCAGCACCTCCGGGACACTAGACCATGAGCAGTTCTTC
>TRBV29-1|.|TRBJ1-4|.|15
CSVEGKGTGSEKLFF
TGCAGCGTTGAAGGGAAGGGAACAGGTAGTGAAAAACTGTTTTTT
>TRBV3-1|TRBD1|TRBJ1-2|.|19
CASSLSAPDRVPLLYGYTF
TGTGCCAGCAGCCTAAGTGCACCGGACAGGGTTCCCCTCCTCTATGGCTACACCTTC
>TRBV4-2|.|TRBJ1-6|.|15
CASSQVDGVNSPLHF
TGTGCCAGCAGCCAGGTCGATGGGGTTAATTCACCCCTCCACTTT
>TRBV10-3|.|TRBJ2-7|.|13
CAISKPGEYEQYF
TGTGCCATCAGTAAGCCAGGGGAGTACGAGCAGTACTTC
>TRBV29-1|.|TRBJ2-3|once|15
CSVGPSRQGTDTQYF
TGCAGCGTTGGGCCTAGTAGGCAGGGCACAGATACGCAGTATTTT
>TRBV6-5|TRBD1|TRBJ2-1|.|16
CASSYSAGGSYNEQFF
TGTGCCAGCAGTTACTCAGCAGGGGGCTCCTACAATGAGCAGTTCTTC
>TRBV28|TRBD1|TRBJ2-5|once|14
CASSWDRGKETQYF
TGTGCCAGCAGTTGGGACAGGGGAAAAGAGACCCAGTACTTC
>TRBV20-1|.|TRBJ1-1|few|14
CSARRHYPGTEAFF
TGCAGTGCTAGAAGACACTATCCTGGAACTGAAGCTTTCTTT
>TRBV24-1|.|TRBJ1-5|.|13
CATSLGDNQPQHF
TGTGCCACCTCCTTGGGGGACAATCAGCCCCAGCATTTT
>TRBV13|TRBD2|TRBJ2-1|once|18
CASSLRTSGGAAYNEQFF
TGTGCCAGCAGCTTAAGGACTAGCGGGGGGGCTGCCTACAATGAGCAGTTCTTC